This TCR beta chain was sequenced in a study of patients and donors after allogeneic stem cell transplantation. TCRdb re-called the RT-PCR reads with MiXCR, one entry per CDR3 protein. The table records about 200,000 distinct CDR3 sequences, around two fifths of them present only once. The CDR3 consists of 13 residues. Trimming stripped 6 bases from V and 4 bases from J, with 12 bases between. Germline lookup yields CDR1 LGHNT and CDR2 FRNRAP. The chain has TRBV12-5 and TRBJ1-2, with unresolved D. Specimen: blood, either unsorted or a sorted T cell fraction (not recorded which). This clonotype originated in a human donor who was either an allogeneic HSCT recipient or a stem cell or donor lymphocyte infusion donor (not recorded which). It is not recorded whose cells these are; they may come from a transplant donor. The DNA of the CDR3 is TGTGCTAGTGGGGATACACGATTCTATGGCTACACCTTC. Its protein is CASGDTRFYGYTF.